This is a list of T cell receptor beta chains from one sample in a study of beta chain features in type 1 diabetes. The table came from immunoSEQ multiplex PCR; TCRdb's copy has only in-frame clones and leaves some out. The data hold around 100,000 clones, with roughly 28% observed a single time. Sequenced: central memory CD4+ T cells from blood. The receptors were sampled from a young woman with type 1 diabetes. Both conserved end residues are part of each CDR3. D genes are given only for firm matches. Clone size is stated in some rows and not others, as once, few, many or a class when expanded.

TRBJ1-2 TRBV29-1 - - CSVEGQRYGYTF TGCAGCGTTGAAGGCCAGCGCTATGGCTACACCTTC
TRBJ1-1 TRBV7-9 - few CASDRMNTEAFF TGTGCCAGCGACAGAATGAACACTGAAGCTTTCTTT
TRBJ2-1 TRBV5-5 TRBD1 few CASSFFTGVGNEQFF TGTGCCAGCAGCTTCTTCACAGGGGTAGGAAATGAGCAGTTCTTC
TRBJ2-3 TRBV7-2 - - CASSFIQGGDTDTQYF TGTGCCAGCAGCTTTATACAGGGGGGGGACACAGATACGCAGTATTTT
TRBJ1-1 TRBV6-1 - - CASSESGGWGRTNTEAFF TGTGCCAGCAGTGAATCAGGCGGCTGGGGCAGGACGAACACTGAAGCTTTCTTT
TRBJ2-4 TRBV28 TRBD2 few CASSRGLAGGPITKNIQYF TGTGCCAGCAGCCGGGGACTAGCGGGAGGGCCGATCACCAAAAACATTCAGTACTTC
TRBJ2-1 TRBV9 - - CASSVAEGYEQFF TGTGCCAGCAGCGTAGCGGAGGGGTACGAGCAGTTCTTC
TRBJ2-2 TRBV10-3 - few CAISESGSTGELFF TGTGCCATCAGTGAGAGCGGATCCACCGGGGAGCTGTTTTTT
TRBJ2-3 TRBV15 TRBD1 - CATSRLTGGYYADTQYF TGTGCCACCAGCAGACTCACAGGGGGCTATTACGCAGATACGCAGTATTTT
TRBJ1-2 TRBV7-8 TRBD1 - CASTDPGQAGVYGYTF TGTGCCAGCACCGACCCGGGACAGGCAGGCGTCTATGGCTACACCTTC
TRBJ2-1 TRBV19 - - CASSSKSGGTYNEQFF TGTGCCAGTAGTTCAAAGAGTGGCGGCACCTACAATGAGCAGTTCTTC
TRBJ1-2 TRBV19 - - CASTTPGGGGYYGYTF TGTGCCAGTACCACCCCCGGCGGGGGGGGCTACTATGGCTACACCTTC
TRBJ2-5 TRBV7-3 - - CASSPEGVGETQYF TGTGCCAGCAGCCCAGAGGGGGTCGGAGAGACCCAGTACTTC
TRBJ2-7 TRBV9 - few CASSSSGDSLYEQYF TGTGCCAGCAGCTCCTCGGGGGACAGCCTCTACGAGCAGTACTTC
TRBJ2-7 TRBV5-1 TRBD1 few CASSSTGTGSPEQYF TGCGCCAGCAGCTCCACCGGGACAGGGTCCCCCGAGCAGTACTTC
TRBJ2-7 TRBV28 - - CASFVGDGEQYF TGTGCCAGCTTTGTGGGAGATGGCGAGCAGTACTTC
TRBJ2-2 TRBV7-3 TRBD2 few CASSLNPSGNTGELFF TGTGCCAGCAGCTTAAATCCTAGCGGGAACACCGGGGAGCTGTTTTTT
TRBJ2-3 TRBV5-1 TRBD2 - CASRERENSRGADTQYF TGCGCCAGCAGGGAGCGGGAGAACTCCCGCGGCGCAGATACGCAGTATTTT
TRBJ2-2 TRBV9 - - CASSVGTYTGELFF TGTGCCAGCAGCGTGGGGACTTACACCGGGGAGCTGTTTTTT
TRBJ2-3 TRBV5-1 TRBD2 - CASSVAGAGGDTQYF TGCGCCAGCAGCGTAGCGGGAGCAGGGGGAGATACGCAGTATTTT
TRBJ2-5 TRBV7-2 TRBD1 - CASSLGRGRETQYF TGTGCCAGCAGCTTAGGCAGGGGGCGAGAGACCCAGTACTTC
TRBJ2-1 TRBV29-1 - - CSVGMTSRNEQFF TGCAGCGTTGGGATGACTAGTCGCAATGAGCAGTTCTTC
TRBJ2-2 TRBV7-9 TRBD2 - CASNLAGEISGELFF TGTGCCAGCAACCTAGCGGGAGAAATTTCCGGGGAGCTGTTTTTT
TRBJ2-1 TRBV5-6 TRBD2 - CASSRTSGSFKSNEQFF TGTGCCAGCAGCAGGACTAGCGGGAGCTTTAAATCTAATGAGCAGTTCTTC
TRBJ2-2 TRBV5-6 - - CASSLFGGATGELFF TGTGCCAGCAGCTTGTTTGGCGGAGCAACCGGGGAGCTGTTTTTT
TRBJ2-1 TRBV2 TRBD2 few CASSVDSGKFDEQFF TGTGCCAGCAGTGTAGACAGCGGGAAGTTCGATGAGCAGTTCTTC
TRBJ1-1 TRBV18 - - CASSPNQQGDEAFF TGTGCCAGCTCACCCAACCAGCAGGGTGATGAAGCTTTCTTT
TRBJ2-1 TRBV19 - - CATRLGARNEQFF TGTGCCACCAGATTGGGGGCGAGGAATGAGCAGTTCTTC
TRBJ1-4 TRBV28 - - CASSLGGGNEKLFF TGTGCCAGCAGTTTAGGAGGTGGAAATGAAAAACTGTTTTTT
TRBJ1-2 TRBV27 - - CASSLEAGHGYTF TGTGCCAGCAGCCTTGAGGCAGGGCACGGCTACACCTTC
TRBJ2-3 TRBV5-8 - - CASSFSGTDTQYF TGTGCCAGCAGCTTTTCGGGGACAGATACGCAGTATTTT
TRBJ2-5 TRBV18 - few CASSATVQETQYF TGTGCCAGCTCAGCCACAGTCCAAGAGACCCAGTACTTC
TRBJ2-5 TRBV28 - few CASSLSSGTQETQYF TGTGCCAGCAGTTTAAGTTCGGGTACCCAAGAGACCCAGTACTTC
TRBJ2-1 TRBV7-2 TRBD2 few CASSLGLAGGGSYNEQFF TGTGCCAGCAGCTTAGGACTAGCGGGAGGTGGCTCCTACAATGAGCAGTTCTTC
TRBJ1-2 TRBV10-2 - few CASSESSPANGYTF TGCGCCAGCAGTGAGTCGAGTCCTGCCAATGGCTACACCTTC
TRBJ1-5 TRBV30 - few CAWSARRGPQHF TGTGCCTGGAGTGCCCGCAGGGGGCCCCAGCATTTT
TRBJ2-7 TRBV7-3 TRBD1 few CASSPDRGREQYF TGTGCCAGCAGCCCCGACAGGGGTCGAGAGCAGTACTTC
TRBJ1-3 TRBV5-6 - - CASSSRPAAGNTIYF TGTGCCAGCAGCTCACGCCCGGCGGCCGGAAACACCATATATTTT
TRBJ1-3 TRBV4-1 - - CASSQDGSGANTIYF TGCGCCAGCAGCCAAGACGGCAGCGGAGCAAACACCATATATTTT
TRBJ1-2 TRBV5-1 TRBD1 - CASSLPGQGANGYTF TGCGCCAGCAGTCTTCCGGGACAGGGGGCGAATGGCTACACCTTC
TRBJ2-7 TRBV27 - few CASSFGLRASYEQYF TGTGCCAGCAGTTTCGGTCTCAGGGCGTCCTACGAGCAGTACTTC
TRBJ2-1 TRBV7-2 - - CASRESAGLGANEQFF TGTGCCAGCAGAGAAAGTGCGGGACTCGGGGCCAATGAGCAGTTCTTC
TRBJ2-1 TRBV5-6 - few CASSLDGGRGSYNEQFF TGTGCCAGCAGCTTGGACGGGGGGCGGGGGTCCTACAATGAGCAGTTCTTC
TRBJ2-7 TRBV27 TRBD1 few CASSSRQGGYEQYF TGTGCCAGCAGTTCAAGACAGGGGGGCTACGAGCAGTACTTC
TRBJ2-1 TRBV29-1 TRBD2 - CSVATSGRANEQFF TGCAGCGTTGCTACTAGCGGGAGGGCCAATGAGCAGTTCTTC
TRBJ2-3 TRBV5-6 TRBD1 few CASRTQGEWSTDTQYF TGTGCCAGCAGGACCCAGGGGGAGTGGAGCACAGATACGCAGTATTTT
TRBJ2-1 TRBV29-1 - - CSVGRGGSYNEQFF TGCAGCGTTGGCCGAGGGGGCTCCTACAATGAGCAGTTCTTC
TRBJ2-7 TRBV4-1 - - CASSLAGGGGYEQYF TGCGCCAGCAGCCTTGCCGGCGGGGGCGGCTACGAGCAGTACTTC
TRBJ2-5 TRBV4-2 TRBD2 many CASSLGTSGETQYF TGTGCCAGCAGCCTCGGGACTAGCGGAGAGACCCAGTACTTC
TRBJ2-7 TRBV11-2 TRBD1 - CASSRNRDSSEQYF TGTGCCAGCAGCCGCAACCGGGACAGCTCCGAGCAGTACTTC
TRBJ2-6 TRBV4-3 TRBD2 - CASSTQSGRSSGANVLTF TGCGCCAGCAGCACACAAAGCGGGAGAAGCTCGGGGGCCAACGTCCTGACTTTC
TRBJ2-2 TRBV9 - - CASSVGAGGGTGELFF TGTGCCAGCAGCGTAGGGGCAGGGGGAGGCACCGGGGAGCTGTTTTTT
TRBJ1-1 TRBV5-6 TRBD1 few CASSPDRGRGAEAFF TGTGCCAGCAGCCCAGACAGGGGGCGAGGGGCTGAAGCTTTCTTT
TRBJ1-1 TRBV18 TRBD1 - CASSPTSGQGSEAFF TGTGCCAGCTCACCCACCTCCGGACAGGGGAGTGAAGCTTTCTTT